The present T cell receptor beta chain was sequenced within a study of T cell clusters in autoimmune cytopenias (dated by TCRdb to the late 2010s). In terms of the full investigation: A mean age of roughly 51 years and a median age of roughly 63 years were recorded for the healthy donor controls, of whom 22 of 43 were female. The median TRB sequencing depth was approximately 50,000 reads per sample, and the median number of distinct TRB clonotypes was a few thousand per sample. Alongside healthy, CLL and autoimmune hepatitis controls, autoimmune cytopenia patients had their peripheral blood TRB and IGH repertoires sequenced at active disease and again during treatment follow-up. The goal of the study was to determine whether autoimmune cytopenia patients have a disease-specific immune repertoire signature that could serve as a blood-based biomarker. For primary cytopenia the controls were 25 age-matched healthy donors, whereas for secondary cytopenia the controls were approximately 15 age-matched CLL patients. Autoimmune hepatitis repertoires were compared with those of around 20 age- and sex-matched healthy donors.

To amplify TRB rearrangements, a touch-down multiplex PCR protocol was run with the TRB-A and TRB-B primer pools combined in a single tube. Illumina adapters and sample indices were attached to the amplicons through two consecutive PCR reactions using Phusion HS II polymerase. The amplicons were gel-purified using the NucleoSpin Gel and PCR Clean-up kit, after which quantification was performed by Qubit and quality was checked on an Agilent 2100 Bioanalyzer. Sequencing of the libraries was done on an Illumina MiSeq with paired-end, single-indexed, 600-cycle runs. Turning to the authors' computational methods: MiXCR version 2.1.12, together with the default MiXCR reference library, was used to align and assemble the TRB reads. A clone was defined by each unique CDR3 nucleotide sequence, and analysis was restricted to productive sequences with at least two reads. Repertoire diversity was assessed with alpha-parameterized diversity profiles (alpha 0 to 5), including the Shannon (alpha 1) and Simpson (alpha 2) indices, which were computed with an R script. Combinatorial TRB VJ usage was computed with the tcR package and compared between cohorts by principal component analysis with ade4. GLIPH was used to cluster TCRbeta CDR3s in pairs of cohorts matched for age and read depth, and a Wilcoxon test was used to compare cluster frequencies. The reads were reprocessed in TCRdb, with one entry per CDR3 protein sequence and no accompanying DNA. The V and J calls, along with clone size, are taken from TCRdb and not from the paper's own processing. This sample's clone table shows roughly 6,900 distinct CDR3 sequences. 3.5% to 4.5% of the sample comes from the top ten.

Remarks on this clonotype: The specificity of this receptor is unknown.

As encoded in the germline V gene, CDR1 is KGHDR while CDR2 is SFDVKD. Including the terminal cysteine and phenylalanine, the CDR3 comprises 16 residues. No DNA has been recorded. Per sample, about 250 ng of peripheral blood genomic DNA, approximately 41,000 genome equivalents, was used for TRB amplification. Broad study findings and their caveats: The T cell clusters were only ever defined in silico, so experimental validation of their functional role was still needed. Compared with active autoimmune hepatitis patients, healthy donors had almost three times as many exclusive TRB clusters, a finding consistent with an autoimmunity-wide signature. TRB repertoire shifts, with less even repertoires in secondary cytopenia and CLL, mostly reflected lymphoma bias rather than autoimmunity. The cluster-lack signature was not observed for secondary cytopenia versus CLL, as the signature was apparently masked by the dominant lymphoma-associated repertoire. The GLIPH analysis suggested a lack of physiological T cell clusters in primary autoimmune cytopenia patients, since 51 clusters were exclusive to healthy donors whereas approximately 17 were exclusive to patients.

These sequences were also reported in another study, on T cell repertoires in aging, cancer and after chemotherapy. The second study's paper adds: Six donor age groups were covered, ranging from 30 or younger up to 70 or older, and each group contained at least three individuals. Control TCR repertoires from healthy donors were recorded over several months to years, and clear clonal overlap was observed across re-sampling. The complete dataset included 7.5 million to 9.5 million TCR reads. Untreated patients with hematological or solid cancers showed significantly lower blood TCR diversity and higher clonality than age-matched healthy donors. In healthy donors, the drop in TCR diversity with age came mainly from a loss of richness, whereas in cancer patients a loss of evenness also played a part. Median generation probability increased over the chemotherapy interval in both cancer cohorts, suggesting repertoire reconstitution through rebound thymic output. It was noted by the authors that conclusions about immunological memory after chemotherapy cannot be drawn from the repertoire data. To look at immunoaging and at how T cells reconstitute after chemotherapy, the study profiled TCR beta repertoires in peripheral blood from both healthy donors and cancer patients. Alongside some 98 healthy donors serving as a reference group, the cohort included approximately 220 cancer patients, of whom more than 85 had hematological cancers and more than 120 had solid cancers. MiXCR versions 2.12 and 3.0.5 were used to process TRB sequences. Repertoire metrics included Shannon diversity, evenness, clonality (one minus evenness), and alpha-parameterized diversity profiles from alpha 0 to 5. The IGoR algorithm was used to calculate generation probabilities of clones in the paired pre- and post-chemotherapy samples.

This clonotype was obtained from a human donor in good health. Specimen: peripheral blood. The chain uses TRBV24-1 and TRBJ2-1. The CDR3 in this case is CATSDFGQGSYNEQFF.